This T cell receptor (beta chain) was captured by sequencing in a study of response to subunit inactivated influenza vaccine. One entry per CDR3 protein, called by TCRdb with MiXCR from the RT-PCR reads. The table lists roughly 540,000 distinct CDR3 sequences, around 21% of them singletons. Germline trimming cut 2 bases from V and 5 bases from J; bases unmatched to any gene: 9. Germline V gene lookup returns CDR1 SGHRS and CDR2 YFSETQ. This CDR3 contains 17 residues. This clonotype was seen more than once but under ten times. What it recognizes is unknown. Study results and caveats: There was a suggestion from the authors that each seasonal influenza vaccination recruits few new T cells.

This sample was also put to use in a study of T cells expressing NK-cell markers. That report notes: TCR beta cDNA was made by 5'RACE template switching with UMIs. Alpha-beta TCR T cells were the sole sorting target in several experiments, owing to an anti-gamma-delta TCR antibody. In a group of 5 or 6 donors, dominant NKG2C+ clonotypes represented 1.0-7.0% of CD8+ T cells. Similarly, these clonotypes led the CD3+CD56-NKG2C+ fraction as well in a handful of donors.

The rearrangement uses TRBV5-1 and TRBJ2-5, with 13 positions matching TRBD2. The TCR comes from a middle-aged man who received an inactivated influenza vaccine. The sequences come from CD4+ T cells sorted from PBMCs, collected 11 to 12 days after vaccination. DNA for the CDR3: TGCGCCAGCAGCTTCTCCCCGGGGACTAGCGGGATTGAGACCCAGTACTTC. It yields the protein CASSFSPGTSGIETQYF. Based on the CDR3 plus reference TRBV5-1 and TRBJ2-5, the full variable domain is KAGVTQTPRYLIKTRGQQVTLSCSPISGHRSVSWYQQTPGQGLQFLFEYFSETQRNKGNFPGRFSGRQFSNSRSEMNVSTLELGDSALYLCASSFSPGTSGIETQYFGPGTRLLVL.